The 14 T cell receptor beta chains below all came from one sample that was sequenced in a study of blood T cell repertoires in COVID-19. Sequenced by immunoSEQ multiplex PCR; TCRdb stores in-frame clones only, minus some. The sample lists 95,000 to 150,000 clones; roughly 89% were seen once. What was sequenced was peripheral blood. All receptors come from a man aged 40-50 years with acute or convalescent COVID-19.

CDR3 amino acids: CASSPGDGSGGYTF. The CDR3 DNA follows: TGTGCCAGCAGCCCGGGGGACGGGAGCGGTGGCTACACCTTC. The rearrangement uses TRBV9 and TRBJ1-2; weak D call: TRBD1 (5 bases). Trimming removed 4 bases at V and 7 bases at J, with 17 bases between. Germline CDR1 reads SGDLS; CDR2 reads YYNGEE. The CDR3 is 14 residues long.

The chain recombines TRBV11-2 with TRBJ2-1; a possible D gene is TRBD2 (6 bases). V lost 4 bases and J lost 3, with 13 bases in between. From germline, CDR1 is SGHAT and CDR2 FQNNGV. The CDR3 loop spans 15 amino acids. The CDR3 loop is CASSSGTSVYNEQFF. CDR3 DNA: TGTGCCAGCAGCTCCGGGACTTCAGTCTACAATGAGCAGTTCTTC.

This chain joins TRBV5-5 and TRBJ1-1; D gene unclear. CDR3 length: 15 residues. In germline, CDR1 is SGHKS, CDR2 YYEKEE (reference sequence). Trimming pared 3 bases from V and 3 bases from J, leaving 15 bases between. The CDR3 DNA reads as TGTGCCAGCAGCTGGTCCCTTACAGTAGACACTGAAGCTTTCTTT. This translates into CASSWSLTVDTEAFF.

The gene calls are TRBV6-6 and TRBJ2-2; TRBD2 matches at 11 bases. The CDR3 contains 19 residues. The germline CDR1 and CDR2 sequences are MNHNY and SVGAGI (reference sequence). V shed 5 bases and J 1 base; nucleotides not matched to a gene: 12. The CDR3 region is CASSPQPPGTSGNTGELFF. The CDR3 bases are TGTGCCAGCAGTCCCCAACCACCCGGGACTAGCGGGAACACCGGGGAGCTGTTTTTT.

This sequence joins TRBV19 and TRBJ1-2, with TRBD1 matching 8 bases. Germline CDR1 reads LNHDA; CDR2 reads SQIVND (reference sequence). With 5 bases clipped from V and 1 base from J, the junction kept 12 bases outside the gene matches. The CDR3 consists of 17 residues. This CDR3 is CASSHPPTGDYNYGYTF. For the CDR3, the DNA is TGTGCCAGTAGTCATCCGCCGACAGGGGACTATAACTATGGCTACACCTTC.

This chain links TRBV11-3 with TRBJ2-1, with 13 bases lining up with TRBD2. V trimming: 5 bases; J trimming: 6 bases; junction bases outside the gene matches: 4. CDR1 is SGHNT and CDR2 is YENEEA in the germline V gene. The CDR3 covers 15 residues. CDR3 bases: TGTGCCAGCAGCGCGACTAGCGGGGGGCCCAATGAGCAGTTCTTC. This encodes CASSATSGGPNEQFF.

The chain combines TRBV6-1 with TRBJ2-7, with D hard to call. This CDR3 region has 13 residues. Trimming took 1 base from V and 3 from J, leaving 7 bases between them. CDR1 and CDR2 (germline): MNHNS, SASEGT. CDR3 nucleotides: TGTGCCAGCAGTGAAGGCAGAAACTACGAGCAGTACTTC. Its translation: CASSEGRNYEQYF.

The chain joins TRBV5-4 to TRBJ2-1, with D maybe TRBD2 (7 bases). V was cut by 5 bases and J by 8 bases, with 20 bases left in between. Germline values: CDR1 SGHNT, CDR2 YYREEE (reference sequence). The CDR3 contains 15 residues. DNA for the CDR3: TGTGCCAGCAGTAAACTGAGGGGGGGCTTTCATGAGCAGTTCTTC. Translating gives CASSKLRGGFHEQFF.

The genes are TRBV10-3 and TRBJ2-1; the match to TRBD1 covers 7 bases. The CDR3 is 14 amino acids. Trimming removed 6 bases from V and 5 bases from J; junction bases left unmatched: 7. Germline V gives CDR1 ENHRY, CDR2 SYGVKD. CDR3 sequence reads: CAISRDRANNEQFF. CDR3 coding DNA: TGTGCCATCAGCCGAGACAGGGCTAACAATGAGCAGTTCTTC.

V and J are TRBV5-1 and TRBJ1-1, with TRBD1 as a possible D gene (6 bases). Germline CDR1 is SGHRS and CDR2 is YFSETQ. This CDR3 has 16 residues. The V and J ends lost 0 bases and 0 bases respectively, with 12 bases between them. CDR3 region: CASSLVGGPMNTEAFF. The CDR3 coding sequence is TGCGCCAGCAGCTTGGTCGGGGGGCCGATGAACACTGAAGCTTTCTTT.

The rearrangement uses TRBV14 and TRBJ2-5; TRBD1 matches 9 bases. CDR1 is SGHDN, CDR2 FVKESK, per germline. The CDR3 loop spans 15 amino acids. The V segment lost 2 bases and the J segment 2 bases; nucleotides outside the gene matches: 3. CDR3 in amino acids: CASSQRQGGQETQYF. Here the CDR3 DNA reads TGTGCCAGCAGCCAAAGACAGGGGGGTCAAGAGACCCAGTACTTC.

The chain has TRBV11-2 and TRBJ1-1, with TRBD1 matching 7 bases. Trimming removed 1 base from V and 1 base from J; junction bases left unmatched: 9. The CDR3 loop spans 17 amino acids. CDR1 and CDR2 (germline): SGHAT, FQNNGV. DNA for the CDR3: TGTGCCAGCAGCTTAGGAATATGGGGGACAGCGAACACTGAAGCTTTCTTT. Its protein is CASSLGIWGTANTEAFF.

The rearrangement links TRBV5-1 to TRBJ1-2; TRBD1 matches at 8 bases. Trimming cost V 4 bases and J 1 base; bases outside gene matches: 6. CDR3 size: 15 residues. Per germline, CDR1 SGHRS and CDR2 YFSETQ. This CDR3 is CASSLGQVINYGYTF. In nucleotides, the CDR3 is TGCGCCAGCAGCCTGGGACAGGTCATTAACTATGGCTACACCTTC.

This CDR3 is CASSYSGTAYEQYF. The CDR3 coding sequence is TGTGCCAGCAGTTACTCCGGGACAGCCTACGAGCAGTACTTC. The chain is built from TRBV6-5 and TRBJ2-7; TRBD1 matches at 7 bases. The CDR3 has 14 amino acids. Germline CDR1 MNHEY, CDR2 SVGAGI. With V trimmed by 0 bases and J by 2 bases, 1 base remained unmatched.